This T cell receptor beta chain was retrieved from a study of OX40 agonist ivuxolimab in advanced cancers. Study-level information: The drug used for patients, ivuxolimab, was an agonistic anti-OX40 (CD134) antibody. Aged roughly 23 to 90 with a mean of about 63 years, they were more than 80% male. Patients with prior anti-PD-1, anti-PD-L1 or anti-CTLA-4 therapy were eligible; about 41% had some. Study outcomes and limitations: On average, CD8+ T cells showed a greater number of expanded clones than CD4+.

In this sample, this clone is medium-sized. Its antigen is currently unknown. Using immunoSEQ multiplex PCR, the repertoire was profiled, and TCRdb retains in-frame clones only, with some absent. The repertoire has over 40,000 clones, roughly 80% of them found once; the top ten carry around 5%. The V and J ends lost 5 bases and 5 bases, in that order; junction bases with no gene match: 11. This CDR3 region has 15 residues. Germline V CDR1 and CDR2: MDHEN, SYDVKM. Sequencing used CD4+ or CD8+ T cells sorted from blood, obtained in a trial of the OX40 agonist ivuxolimab. V gene TRBV28 combines with J gene TRBJ1-1, with TRBD1 identical over 7 bases. The receptor comes from an adult with an advanced solid tumor such as melanoma, head and neck, liver or kidney cancer. The DNA of the CDR3 is TGTGCCAGCAGTAGCTTGACAGGGATTCGGACTGAAGCTTTCTTT. Residues: CASSSLTGIRTEAFF. Full variable domain (outside the CDR3, taken from reference TRBV28 and TRBJ1-1): DVKVTQSSRYLVKRTGEKVFLECVQDMDHENMFWYRQDPGLGLRLIYFSYDVKMKEKGDIPEGYSVSREKKERFSLILESASTNQTSMYLCASSSLTGIRTEAFFGQGTRLTVV.